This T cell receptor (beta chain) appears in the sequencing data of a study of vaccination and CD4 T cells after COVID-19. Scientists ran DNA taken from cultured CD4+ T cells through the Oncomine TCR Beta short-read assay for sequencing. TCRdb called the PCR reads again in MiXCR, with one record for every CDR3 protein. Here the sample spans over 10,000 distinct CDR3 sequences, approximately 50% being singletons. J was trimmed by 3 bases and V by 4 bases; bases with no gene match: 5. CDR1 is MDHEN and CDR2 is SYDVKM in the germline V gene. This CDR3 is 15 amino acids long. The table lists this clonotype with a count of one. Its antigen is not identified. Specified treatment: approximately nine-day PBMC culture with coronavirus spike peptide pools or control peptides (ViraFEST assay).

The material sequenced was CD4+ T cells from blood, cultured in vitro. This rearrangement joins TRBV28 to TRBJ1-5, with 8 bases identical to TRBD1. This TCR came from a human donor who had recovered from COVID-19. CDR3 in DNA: TGTGCCAGCAGTTCCCTGACAGGGGACAATCAGCCCCAGCATTTT. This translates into CASSSLTGDNQPQHF.